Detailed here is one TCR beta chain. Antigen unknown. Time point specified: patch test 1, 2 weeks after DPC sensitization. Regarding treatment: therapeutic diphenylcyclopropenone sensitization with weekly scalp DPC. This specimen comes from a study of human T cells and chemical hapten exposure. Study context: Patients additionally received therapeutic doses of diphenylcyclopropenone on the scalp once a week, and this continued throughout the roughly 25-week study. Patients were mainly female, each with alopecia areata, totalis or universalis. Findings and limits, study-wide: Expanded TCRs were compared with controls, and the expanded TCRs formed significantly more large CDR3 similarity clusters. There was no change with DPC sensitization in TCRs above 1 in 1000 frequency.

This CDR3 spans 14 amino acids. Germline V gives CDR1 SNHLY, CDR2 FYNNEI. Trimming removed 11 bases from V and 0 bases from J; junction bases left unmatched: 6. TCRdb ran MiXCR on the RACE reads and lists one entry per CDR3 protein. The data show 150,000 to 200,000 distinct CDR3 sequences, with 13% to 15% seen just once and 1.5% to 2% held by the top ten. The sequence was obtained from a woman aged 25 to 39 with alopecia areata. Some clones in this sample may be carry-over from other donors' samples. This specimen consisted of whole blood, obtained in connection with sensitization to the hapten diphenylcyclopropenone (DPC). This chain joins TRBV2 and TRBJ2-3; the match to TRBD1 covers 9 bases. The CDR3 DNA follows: TGTGCCGCGAGGACAGGGGCAAGCACAGATACGCAGTATTTT. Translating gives CAARTGASTDTQYF.